Below, 2 T cell receptor beta chains from the same sample are listed, as sequenced in a study of blood T cell repertoires in COVID-19. Libraries were prepared by immunoSEQ multiplex PCR; TCRdb keeps only in-frame clonotypes and omits some of them. The sample has about 430,000 clones, roughly 88% seen once. Material: PBMCs or T cells enriched from blood (not recorded which). The source is a woman in her late teens or twenties who had been exposed to COVID-19.

J is TRBJ2-1 and V is TRBV6-4; 12 nucleotides align to TRBD2. The CDR3 consists of 15 residues. Germline V gives CDR1 MRHNA, CDR2 SNTAGT. V was clipped by 6 bases and J by 8 bases; unmatched bases: 8. CDR3 residues: CASSRLAGAGDEQFF. The CDR3 DNA reads TGTGCCAGCAGCAGACTAGCGGGAGCTGGCGATGAGCAGTTCTTC.

This chain joins TRBV7-9 and TRBJ1-2; D not resolved. Trimming took 5 bases from V and 0 from J, leaving 4 bases between them. CDR3 size: 12 residues. Germline CDR1 and CDR2: SEHNR and FQNEAQ (reference sequence). In DNA form, the CDR3 reads TGTGCCAGCAGCACTACTAACTATGGCTACACCTTC. Protein sequence: CASSTTNYGYTF.